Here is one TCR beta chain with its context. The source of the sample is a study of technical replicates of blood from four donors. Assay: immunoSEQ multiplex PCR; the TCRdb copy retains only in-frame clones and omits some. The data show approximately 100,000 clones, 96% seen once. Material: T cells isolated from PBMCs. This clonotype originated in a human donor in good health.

The chain's CDR3 is CASSATPADQPQHF. The CDR3 DNA reads as TGTGCCAGCAGTGCGACGCCGGCGGATCAGCCCCAGCATTTT. This chain connects TRBV6-1 to TRBJ1-5; no firm D call. This CDR3 region has 14 residues. Germline CDR1 and CDR2: MNHNS and SASEGT. Trimming took off 4 bases at V and 5 bases at J, with 12 bases between the two ends.